This T cell receptor beta chain comes out of a study of T cells in Graves' hyperthyroidism and ophthalmopathy. Study results and caveats: Among clonotypes expanded in thyroid above 0.001, most were also found in blood. Ophthalmopathy onset followed model prediction by a median around six months.

The CDR3 loop spans 13 amino acids. Germline V CDR1 and CDR2: SNHLY, FYNNEI. Trimming left V 7 bases short and J 0 bases short, with 6 bases between. Across 18 months, stable Graves' hyperthyroidism was marked by no progression to ophthalmopathy. Used for diagnoses were clinical symptoms, serum thyroxine and TRAb, thyroid ultrasound and orbital computed tomography. This clonotype has a handful of counts. Its antigen is unidentified. Researchers took RNA transcripts and amplified the TCR beta CDR3 regions from them. HTBI primers were used for first-round RT-PCR of the TCR CDR3. Each CDR3 protein gets one entry after TCRdb re-called the multiplex PCR reads with MiXCR. The sample yields around 420,000 distinct CDR3 sequences, around 16% seen once.

The receptor was isolated from a young woman with Graves' hyperthyroidism. The sequenced sample consisted of blood. This chain uses TRBV2 with TRBJ2-2; D not resolved. The CDR3 DNA sequence: TGTGCCAGCACGCGAGCGAACACCGGGGAGCTGTTTTTT. It is translated as CASTRANTGELFF. The complete variable domain, with remaining parts taken from reference TRBV2 and TRBJ2-2, reads EPEVTQTPSHQVTQMGQEVILRCVPISNHLYFYWYRQILGQKVEFLVSFYNNEISEKSEIFDDQFSVERPDGSNFTLKIRSTKLEDSAMYFCASTRANTGELFFGEGSRLTVL.